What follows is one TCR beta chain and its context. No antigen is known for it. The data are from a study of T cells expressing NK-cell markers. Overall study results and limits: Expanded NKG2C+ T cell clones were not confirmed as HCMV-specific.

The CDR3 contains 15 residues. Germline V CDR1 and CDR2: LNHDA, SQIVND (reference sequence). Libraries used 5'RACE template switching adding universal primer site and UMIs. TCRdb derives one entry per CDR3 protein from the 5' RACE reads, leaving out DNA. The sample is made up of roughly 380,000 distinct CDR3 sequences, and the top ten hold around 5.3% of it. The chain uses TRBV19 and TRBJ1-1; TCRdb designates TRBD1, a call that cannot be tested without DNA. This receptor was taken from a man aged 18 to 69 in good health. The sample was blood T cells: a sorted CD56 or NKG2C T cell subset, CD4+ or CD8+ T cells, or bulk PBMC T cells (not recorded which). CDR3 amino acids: CASQNQRGRNTEAFF.